The following is a T cell receptor beta chain sequence with its context. Antigen specificity is unknown. It was genomic DNA that served as the template for profiling TCR beta VDJ and CDR3. TCRdb reanalysed the reads using MiXCR and keeps one entry per CDR3 protein. In the table there are roughly 250,000 distinct CDR3 sequences, around half of which are singletons. The sample comes from a study of CD8+CD57+ T cells in acquired aplastic anemia. Study summary: The study obtained an average of 3.2 ug of DNA from sorted CD4+ and CD8+ cells. Findings and limits, study-wide: For CD8+ Simpson's diversity, patients and controls showed no significant difference. Comparison of patients with controls identified some 29 shared CD8+ CDR3 sequences.

Patients included in sequencing had previously demonstrated CD8+CD57+ cell expansion by flow cytometry. Germline CDR1 reads SNHLY; CDR2 reads FYNNEI. J was trimmed by 5 bases and V by 5 bases; bases with no gene match: 7. This CDR3 region has 14 residues. The origin of this receptor is a human donor with aplastic anemia. This chain connects TRBV2 to TRBJ2-7; TRBD1 matches 9 bases. Sequenced sample: sorted CD4+, CD8+, or CD8+CD57+ T cells (not recorded which) from PBMCs. The CDR3 DNA is TGTGCCAGCAGTCCCCGGGACAGGGCGGACGAGCAGTACTTC. Translation gives CASSPRDRADEQYF.